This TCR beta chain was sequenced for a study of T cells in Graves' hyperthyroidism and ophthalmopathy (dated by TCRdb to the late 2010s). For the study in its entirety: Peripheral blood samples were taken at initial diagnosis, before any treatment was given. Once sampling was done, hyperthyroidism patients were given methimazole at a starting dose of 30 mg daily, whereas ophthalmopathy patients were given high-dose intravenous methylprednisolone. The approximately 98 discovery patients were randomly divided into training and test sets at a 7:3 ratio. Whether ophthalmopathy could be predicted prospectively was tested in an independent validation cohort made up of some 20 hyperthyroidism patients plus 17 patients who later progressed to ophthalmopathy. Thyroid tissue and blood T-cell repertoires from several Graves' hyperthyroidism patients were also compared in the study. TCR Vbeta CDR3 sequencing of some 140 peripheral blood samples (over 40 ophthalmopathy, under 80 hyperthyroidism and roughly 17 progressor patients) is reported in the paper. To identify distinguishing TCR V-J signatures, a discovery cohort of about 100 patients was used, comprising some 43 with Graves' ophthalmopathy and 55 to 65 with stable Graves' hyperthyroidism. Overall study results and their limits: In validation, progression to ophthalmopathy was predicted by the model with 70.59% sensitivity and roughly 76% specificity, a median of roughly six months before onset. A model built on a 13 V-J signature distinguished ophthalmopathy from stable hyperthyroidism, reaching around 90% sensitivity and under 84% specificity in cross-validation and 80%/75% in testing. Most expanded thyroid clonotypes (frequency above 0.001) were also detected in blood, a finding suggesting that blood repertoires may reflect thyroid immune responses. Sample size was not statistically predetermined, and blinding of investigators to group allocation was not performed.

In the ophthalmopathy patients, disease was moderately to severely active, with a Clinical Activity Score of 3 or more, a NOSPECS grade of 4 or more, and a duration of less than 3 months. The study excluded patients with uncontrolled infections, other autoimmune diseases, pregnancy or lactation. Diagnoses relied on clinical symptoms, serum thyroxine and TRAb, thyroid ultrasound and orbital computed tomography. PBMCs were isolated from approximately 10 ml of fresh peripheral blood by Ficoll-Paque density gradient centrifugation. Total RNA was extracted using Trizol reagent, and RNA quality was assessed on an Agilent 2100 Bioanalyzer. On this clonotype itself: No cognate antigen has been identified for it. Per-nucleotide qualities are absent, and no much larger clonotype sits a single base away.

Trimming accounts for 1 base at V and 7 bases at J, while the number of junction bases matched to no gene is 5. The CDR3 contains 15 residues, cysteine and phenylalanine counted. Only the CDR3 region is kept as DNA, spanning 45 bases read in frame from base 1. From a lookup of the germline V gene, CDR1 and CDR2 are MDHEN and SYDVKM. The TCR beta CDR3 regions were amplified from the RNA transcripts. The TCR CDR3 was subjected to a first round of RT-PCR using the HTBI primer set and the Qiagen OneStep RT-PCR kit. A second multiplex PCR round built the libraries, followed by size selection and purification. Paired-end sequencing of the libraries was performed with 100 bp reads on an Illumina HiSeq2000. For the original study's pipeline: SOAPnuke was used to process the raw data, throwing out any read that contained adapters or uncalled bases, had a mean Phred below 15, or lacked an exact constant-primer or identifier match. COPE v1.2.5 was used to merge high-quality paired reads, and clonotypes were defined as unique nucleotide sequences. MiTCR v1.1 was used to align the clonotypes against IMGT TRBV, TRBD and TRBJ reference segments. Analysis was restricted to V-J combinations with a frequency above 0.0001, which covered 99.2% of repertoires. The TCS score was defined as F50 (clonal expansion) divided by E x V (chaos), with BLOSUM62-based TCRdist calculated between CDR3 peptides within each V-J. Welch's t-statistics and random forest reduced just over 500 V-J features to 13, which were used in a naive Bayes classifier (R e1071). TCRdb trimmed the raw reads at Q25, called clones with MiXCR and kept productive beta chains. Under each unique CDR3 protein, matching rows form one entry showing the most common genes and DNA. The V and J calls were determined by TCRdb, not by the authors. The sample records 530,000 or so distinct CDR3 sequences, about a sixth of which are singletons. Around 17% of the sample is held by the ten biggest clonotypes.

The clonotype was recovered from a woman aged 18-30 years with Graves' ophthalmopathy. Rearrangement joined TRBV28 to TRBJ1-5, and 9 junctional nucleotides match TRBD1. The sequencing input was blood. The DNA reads TGTGCCAGCAGTTTATTACAGGGGGCCCAGCAGCCCCAGCATTTT. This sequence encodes CASSLLQGAQQPQHF.